The 14 T cell receptor beta chains below were found in one sample sequenced in a study of T-cell reconstitution after alpha-beta-depleted transplantation in children (TCRdb year 2016). The meaning of the sample's treatment or condition label: allogeneic hematopoietic cell transplantation with graft depleted of TCRalphabeta T cells and CD19 B cells. Library method: PCR. The run used an Illumina HiSeq 2500. To normalize quantification of the TCRbeta repertoire, the TCR libraries were built with molecular barcoding that relied on unique molecular identifiers. Using fastp trimming at Q25 and MiXCR clonotype assembly, TCRdb reanalyzed the public sequencing data and kept in-frame beta chains. Rows with a matching CDR3 protein are joined into one entry that keeps the most common DNA and genes. This sample holds 550,000 to 600,000 distinct CDR3 sequences; 23% were observed only once. The top ten constitute approximately 14% of the sample.

The sequenced sample was PBMCs, mostly from graft donor cells, obtained 360 days after TCRalphabeta/CD19-depleted stem cell transplant. These receptors all stem from a boy under three years old who had a stem cell transplant for acute myeloid leukemia, so the T cells may come from the graft donor.

This chain uses TRBV29-1 with TRBJ1-1; tentative D call: TRBD1 (6 bases). Per germline, CDR1 SQVTM and CDR2 ANQGSEA. Trimming left V 7 bases short and J 3 bases short, with 18 bases between. The CDR3 runs to 14 residues. The CDR3 loop reads CSGSKGGGDTEAFF. The CDR3 DNA reads as TGCAGCGGATCCAAGGGGGGCGGGGACACTGAAGCTTTCTTT.

This chain connects TRBV5-1 to TRBJ2-3; D gene unclear. The germline V and J ends were trimmed by 0 bases and 0 bases, with 8 bases remaining between them. Germline assignment: CDR1 SGHRS and CDR2 YFSETQ. The CDR3 consists of 15 residues. This chain's CDR3 is CASSLDQRSTDTQYF. In nucleotides, the CDR3 is TGCGCCAGCAGCTTGGATCAGCGTAGCACAGATACGCAGTATTTT. Drawing the rest from reference TRBV5-1 and TRBJ2-3, the complete variable domain is KAGVTQTPRYLIKTRGQQVTLSCSPISGHRSVSWYQQTPGQGLQFLFEYFSETQRNKGNFPGRFSGRQFSNSRSEMNVSTLELGDSALYLCASSLDQRSTDTQYFGPGTRLTVL.

The V call is TRBV20-1, the J call TRBJ1-1; tentatively, D is TRBD1 (6 bases). CDR1 and CDR2 (germline): DFQATT, SNEGSKA (reference sequence). Deletions cut 3 bases from V and 1 base from J, with 18 bases between. The CDR3 length is 16 residues. The CDR3 bases are TGCAGTGCTAGCCACGGCGCGCAGGGACAGAACACTGAAGCTTTCTTT. Encoded protein: CSASHGAQGQNTEAFF.

This chain uses TRBV10-3 with TRBJ2-5; the D is unclear. The CDR3 totals 12 residues. Germline-derived CDR1 and CDR2 are ENHRY and SYGVKD. Trimming removed 6 bases at V and 6 bases at J, with 11 bases between. The CDR3 nucleotides read TGTGCCATCAGCCCCGTGGGAAAGACCCAGTACTTC. It specifies CAISPVGKTQYF.

This rearrangement joins TRBV7-9 to TRBJ2-1; D is undetermined. With 1 base removed from V and 10 bases from J, the gap between germline ends came to 8 bases. Germline V gene data show CDR1 as SEHNR and CDR2 as FQNEAQ (reference sequence). This CDR3 region has 12 residues. The CDR3 nucleotides read TGTGCCAGCAGCTTAGATCGGGCCGAGCAGTTCTTC. This translates into CASSLDRAEQFF.

Concerning this clonotype: One base away lies a much larger clone, so this may be a sequencing read error. The chain combines TRBV20-1 with TRBJ2-1; 7 bases line up with TRBD2. The V gene end was trimmed by 0 bases and the J gene end by 6 bases; junction bases not matched to a gene: 5. This CDR3 comprises 14 residues. Germline assignment: CDR1 DFQATT and CDR2 SNEGSKA (reference sequence). CDR3 bases: TGCAGTGCTAGAGATGCGGGGGACCTCAATGAGCAGTTCTTC. Translated, it gives CSARDAGDLNEQFF.

This clonotype has more than one count but fewer than ten. This sequence joins TRBV7-9 and TRBJ1-2; no firm D call. Germline values: CDR1 SEHNR, CDR2 FQNEAQ (reference sequence). Trimming left V 5 bases short and J 8 bases short, with 9 bases between. The CDR3 has 11 residues. DNA of the CDR3: TGTGCCAGCAGCCGTGGTGGAGGCTACACCTTC. Amino acid sequence: CASSRGGGYTF.

This clonotype was found a few times. The rearrangement joins TRBV7-2 to TRBJ2-7; 11 nucleotides agree with TRBD2. Germline assignment: CDR1 SGHTA and CDR2 FQGNSA. The CDR3 is made up of 15 amino acids. Trimming at V came to 4 bases and at J to 7 bases, leaving 9 bases not matched to a gene. CDR3 sequence (DNA): TGTGCCAGCAGCTCTCTGACTAGCGGGGTAGAGGAGCAGTACTTC. Translation: CASSSLTSGVEEQYF.

This sequence joins TRBV6-5 and TRBJ2-1; D remains ambiguous. This CDR3 is 14 amino acids long. Germline lookup yields CDR1 MNHEY and CDR2 SVGAGI. V was cut by 2 bases and J by 10 bases, with 15 bases left in between. In nucleotides, the CDR3 is TGTGCCAGCAGTTACAGGTCCCGACTGGGCGAGCAGTTCTTC. Translating gives CASSYRSRLGEQFF.

The CDR3 region is CASSLSESEDGYTF. In nucleotides, the CDR3 is TGCGCCAGCAGCTTATCGGAAAGTGAAGACGGCTACACCTTC. This chain joins TRBV5-1 and TRBJ1-2; no firm D call. The CDR3 totals 14 residues. V shed 2 bases and J shed 8 bases, with 16 bases lying between them. Germline V lookup: CDR1 SGHRS, CDR2 YFSETQ.

This sequence joins TRBV20-1 and TRBJ2-1; possibly TRBD1 for D (5 bases). CDR3 length: 12 residues. Deletions cut 7 bases from V and 10 bases from J, with 17 bases between. The germline V gene has CDR1 DFQATT and CDR2 SNEGSKA (reference sequence). As DNA, the CDR3 is TGCAGTGGTGGGGCGGCCAATAGGGAGCAGTTCTTC. This codes for CSGGAANREQFF.

This clonotype has more than one count but fewer than ten. V usage is TRBV19 and J usage is TRBJ1-2; D ambiguous. V lost 4 bases and J lost 3, with 15 bases in between. The CDR3 is 15 residues long. From germline, CDR1 is LNHDA and CDR2 SQIVND (reference sequence). DNA for the CDR3: TGTGCCAGTAGTACCCCGGACGGCTATGACTATGGCTACACCTTC. Translation gives CASSTPDGYDYGYTF.

This chain links TRBV6-5 with TRBJ1-2, with a possible D match to TRBD1 (5 bases). Germline values: CDR1 MNHEY, CDR2 SVGAGI. V gave up 2 bases and J gave up 4 bases, with 14 bases separating them. CDR3 length equals 15 residues. CDR3 DNA sequence: TGTGCCAGCAGTTACCAGGGTTATATTGTCTATGGCTACACCTTC. Protein: CASSYQGYIVYGYTF.

The V and J genes are TRBV15 and TRBJ2-1; possibly TRBD1 for D (8 bases). The CDR3 extends over 16 amino acids. Germline V gene lookup returns CDR1 LNHNV and CDR2 YYDKDF (reference sequence). V was trimmed by 1 base and J by 4 bases, leaving 14 bases between them. CDR3: CATSRVGQGGYNEQFF. The CDR3 nucleotides are TGTGCCACCAGCAGAGTCGGACAGGGAGGGTACAATGAGCAGTTCTTC. The full variable domain, its missing parts supplied by reference TRBV15 and TRBJ2-1, is DAMVIQNPRYQVTQFGKPVTLSCSQTLNHNVMYWYQQKSSQAPKLLFHYYDKDFNNEADTPDNFQSRRPNTSFCFLDIRSPGLGDTAMYLCATSRVGQGGYNEQFFGPGTRLTVL.